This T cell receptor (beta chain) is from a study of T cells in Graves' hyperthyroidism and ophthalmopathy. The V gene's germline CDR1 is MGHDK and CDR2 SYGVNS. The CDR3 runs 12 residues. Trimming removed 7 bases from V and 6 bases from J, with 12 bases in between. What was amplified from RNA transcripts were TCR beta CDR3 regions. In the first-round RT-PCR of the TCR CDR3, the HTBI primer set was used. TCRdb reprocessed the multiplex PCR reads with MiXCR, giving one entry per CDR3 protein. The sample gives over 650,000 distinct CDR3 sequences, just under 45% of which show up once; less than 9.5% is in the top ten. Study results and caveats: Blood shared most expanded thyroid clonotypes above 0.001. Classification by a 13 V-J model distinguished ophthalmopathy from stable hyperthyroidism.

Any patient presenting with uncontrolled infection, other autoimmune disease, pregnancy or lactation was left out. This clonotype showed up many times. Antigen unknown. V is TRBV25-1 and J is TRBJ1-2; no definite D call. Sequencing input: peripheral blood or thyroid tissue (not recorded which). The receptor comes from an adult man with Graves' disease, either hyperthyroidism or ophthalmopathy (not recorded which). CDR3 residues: CASTDSFNGYTF. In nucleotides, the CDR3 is TGTGCCAGCACAGATAGTTTCAATGGCTACACCTTC.